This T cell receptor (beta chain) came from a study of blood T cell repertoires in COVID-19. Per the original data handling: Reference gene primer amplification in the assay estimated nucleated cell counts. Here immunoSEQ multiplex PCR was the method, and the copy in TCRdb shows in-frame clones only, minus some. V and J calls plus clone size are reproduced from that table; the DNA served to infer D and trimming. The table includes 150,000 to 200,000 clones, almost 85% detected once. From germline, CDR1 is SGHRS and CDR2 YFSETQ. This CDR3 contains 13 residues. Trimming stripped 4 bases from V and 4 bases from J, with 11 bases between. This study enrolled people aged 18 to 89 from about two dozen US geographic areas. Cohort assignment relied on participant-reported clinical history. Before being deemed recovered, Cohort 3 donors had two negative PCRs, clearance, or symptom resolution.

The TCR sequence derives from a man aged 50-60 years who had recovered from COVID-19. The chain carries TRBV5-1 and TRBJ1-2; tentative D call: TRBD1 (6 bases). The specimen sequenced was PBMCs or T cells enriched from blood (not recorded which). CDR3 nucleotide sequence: TGCGCCAGCAGCCCCCCAGGGGCCTATGGCTACACCTTC. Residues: CASSPPGAYGYTF. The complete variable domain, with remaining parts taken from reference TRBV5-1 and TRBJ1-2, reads KAGVTQTPRYLIKTRGQQVTLSCSPISGHRSVSWYQQTPGQGLQFLFEYFSETQRNKGNFPGRFSGRQFSNSRSEMNVSTLELGDSALYLCASSPPGAYGYTFGSGTRLTVV.